The 6 T cell receptor beta chains reported below all come from one sample, sequenced in a study of blood T cell repertoires in COVID-19 (TCRdb year 2020). Library method: the immunoSEQ multiplex PCR assay. TCRdb obtained this table from immuneACCESS and retained in-frame rearrangements with V and J assigned. These tables miss some clones; where compared with another copy, unresolved V genes account for less than half of the shortfall, and the remainder is unexplained. This sample has a few hundred thousand clones in its table, and about 85% of those were observed once. 3.6% of the sample is held by the ten biggest clonotypes. Sequencing was carried out using peripheral blood. These receptors all come from a woman younger than 30 with acute or convalescent COVID-19.

This rearrangement joins TRBV3-1 (or the pseudogene TRBV3-2) to TRBJ2-1; D call uncertain. The CDR3 totals 15 residues. CDR1 is LGHDT, CDR2 YNNKEL, per germline (reference sequence). Trimming pared 0 bases from V and 0 bases from J, leaving 6 bases between. CDR3 amino acids: CASSQDPSSYNEQFF. CDR3 DNA sequence: TGTGCCAGCAGCCAAGATCCGAGCTCCTACAATGAGCAGTTCTTC.

The V gene is TRBV3-1 (or the pseudogene TRBV3-2), the J gene TRBJ1-1; 9 nucleotides agree with TRBD1. CDR3 length: 15 amino acids. From germline, CDR1 is LGHDT and CDR2 YNNKEL (reference sequence). Trimming removed 3 bases from V and 1 base from J; junction bases left unmatched: 3. DNA of the CDR3: TGTGCCAGCAGCCAGAGGGGACAGGGGAACACTGAAGCTTTCTTT. Amino acids: CASSQRGQGNTEAFF.

The chain has TRBV13 and TRBJ1-1; D possibly corresponds to TRBD1 (6 bases). Germline V gene sequence: CDR1 PRHDT, CDR2 FYEKMQ (reference sequence). CDR3 length: 15 residues. Trimming left V 4 bases short and J 5 bases short, with 17 bases between. CDR3 in DNA: TGTGCCAGCAGCTCTCCCGGACAGCTCCCAACTGAAGCTTTCTTT. This gives the protein CASSSPGQLPTEAFF.

The chain combines TRBV19 with TRBJ2-3; 9 nucleotides agree with TRBD1. Germline V gene data show CDR1 as LNHDA and CDR2 as SQIVND (reference sequence). This CDR3 region has 15 residues. Unmatched junction bases numbered 6, after V lost 8 bases and J lost 0 bases. The CDR3 loop is CASLDRGASTDTQYF. CDR3 in DNA: TGTGCCAGTCTGGACAGGGGAGCGAGCACAGATACGCAGTATTTT.

The chain employs TRBV2 and TRBJ2-6; tentatively, D is TRBD2 (6 bases). The CDR3 covers 14 residues. Trimming removed 6 bases from V and 4 bases from J, with 10 bases in between. Germline V gives CDR1 SNHLY, CDR2 FYNNEI. This CDR3 reads CASRWGDGANVLTF. For the CDR3, the DNA is TGTGCCAGCAGATGGGGGGACGGGGCCAACGTCCTGACTTTC. The complete variable domain, with remaining parts taken from reference TRBV2 and TRBJ2-6, reads EPEVTQTPSHQVTQMGQEVILRCVPISNHLYFYWYRQILGQKVEFLVSFYNNEISEKSEIFDDQFSVERPDGSNFTLKIRSTKLEDSAMYFCASRWGDGANVLTFGAGSRLTVL.

The gene calls are TRBV6-1 and TRBJ1-2, with D maybe TRBD1 (5 bases). The CDR3 has 15 amino acids. V was pared by 0 bases and J by 4 bases, with 12 bases between. Germline V gene sequence: CDR1 MNHNS, CDR2 SASEGT. As DNA, the CDR3 is TGTGCCAGCAGTGAAGCGCTCGCAGGGCCCTATGGCTACACCTTC. Amino acids: CASSEALAGPYGYTF.